The 17 T cell receptor beta chains listed next were all sequenced from one sample in a study of T cell responses to AZD1222 COVID-19 vaccine. Assay: immunoSEQ multiplex PCR; the TCRdb copy retains only in-frame clones and omits some. In the table there are around 140,000 clones, approximately 88% of which are singletons. This specimen was peripheral blood, taken on day 0 of AZD1222 vaccination. The receptors were gathered from an adult in good health.

The chain links TRBV6-6 to TRBJ1-2; D possibly corresponds to TRBD1 (5 bases). The germline gives CDR1 MNHNY, CDR2 SVGAGI (reference sequence). This CDR3 comprises 15 residues. V gave up 2 bases and J gave up 2 bases, with 12 bases separating them. This CDR3 reads CASSYRDGNNYGYTF. Here the CDR3 DNA reads TGTGCCAGCAGTTACCGGGACGGCAACAACTATGGCTACACCTTC.

The V call is TRBV11-2, the J call TRBJ1-2; 7 bases align to TRBD1. CDR1 is SGHAT, CDR2 FQNNGV, per germline. The CDR3 has 17 amino acids. V gave up 5 bases and J gave up 4 bases; unmatched junction bases: 16. CDR3 sequence reads: CASSQPARGSGGYGYTF. In DNA form, the CDR3 reads TGTGCCAGCAGCCAACCGGCCAGGGGGTCGGGTGGCTATGGCTACACCTTC.

The V call is TRBV3-1 (or the pseudogene TRBV3-2), the J call TRBJ1-2; D remains unclear. Germline assignment: CDR1 LGHDT and CDR2 YNNKEL (reference sequence). The CDR3 length is 16 residues. V shed 0 bases and J shed 1 base, with 12 bases lying between them. The CDR3 sequence is CASSQDFLRGNYGYTF. The DNA for the CDR3 is TGTGCCAGCAGCCAAGACTTCCTTCGGGGTAACTATGGCTACACCTTC.

The genes are TRBV6-5 and TRBJ2-3; 10 bases map to TRBD2. Germline CDR1 and CDR2: MNHEY and SVGAGI. Germline trimming cut 6 bases from V and 6 bases from J; bases unmatched to any gene: 6. The CDR3 loop spans 14 amino acids. The CDR3 DNA is TGTGCCAGCAGGAGCGGGGGGGCCGATGATACGCAGTATTTT. This translates into CASRSGGADDTQYF.

The chain has TRBV29-1 and TRBJ1-1, with 8 positions matching TRBD1. V shed 6 bases, J shed 5 bases, and the junction held 11 bases outside the gene matches. The germline V gene has CDR1 SQVTM and CDR2 ANQGSEA. The CDR3 has 14 residues. The CDR3 spells CSVQGTGLMTEAFF. For the CDR3, the DNA is TGCAGCGTACAAGGGACAGGTCTGATGACTGAAGCTTTCTTT. Full variable domain (missing parts from reference TRBV29-1 and TRBJ1-1): SAVISQKPSRDICQRGTSLTIQCQVDSQVTMMFWYRQQPGQSLTLIATANQGSEATYESGFVIDKFPISRPNLTFSTLTVSNMSPEDSSIYLCSVQGTGLMTEAFFGQGTRLTVV.

The V call is TRBV3-1 (or the pseudogene TRBV3-2), the J call TRBJ1-1; weak D call: TRBD1 (5 bases). CDR1 and CDR2 (germline): LGHDT, YNNKEL (reference sequence). V lost 1 base to trimming and J lost 2 bases, with 8 bases between them. The length of the CDR3 is 14 residues. CDR3 in DNA: TGTGCCAGCAGCCAAGGGACAAGCAACACTGAAGCTTTCTTT. Amino acids: CASSQGTSNTEAFF.

This clone was recorded once. The J gene is TRBJ1-4, the V gene TRBV19; D ambiguous. Germline CDR1 LNHDA, CDR2 SQIVND (reference sequence). The ends were cut back, 3 bases at V and 5 bases at J, with 13 bases in the middle. This CDR3 spans 15 amino acids. The CDR3 DNA follows: TGTGCCAGTAGTATGTCGGGTTTGGGAAATGAAAAACTGTTTTTT. Its translation is CASSMSGLGNEKLFF.

The chain uses TRBV6-5 and TRBJ2-7; tentatively, D is TRBD2 (7 bases). The germline V gene has CDR1 MNHEY and CDR2 SVGAGI. The germline V and J ends were trimmed by 7 bases and 3 bases, with 13 bases remaining between them. This CDR3 is 13 amino acids long. For the CDR3, the DNA is TGTGCCAGCATCGAAGGGGGGGGCTACGAGCAGTACTTC. This codes for CASIEGGGYEQYF.

The chain couples TRBV27 to TRBJ1-4; D is perhaps TRBD1 (5 bases). The CDR3 runs 15 residues. With 6 bases removed from V and 5 bases from J, the gap between germline ends came to 16 bases. Looked up from germline, CDR1 is MNHEY and CDR2 is SMNVEV (reference sequence). CDR3 residues: CASRARLQANEKLFF. The CDR3 coding sequence is TGTGCCAGCAGAGCGAGGCTACAGGCAAATGAAAAACTGTTTTTT.

In this sample, this clone turned up many times. The chain is built from TRBV29-1 and TRBJ1-2, with D hard to call. The CDR3 totals 13 residues. V lost 4 bases and J lost 5, with 14 bases in between. CDR1 SQVTM and CDR2 ANQGSEA come from the germline V gene. CDR3 residues: CSVGRGEGYGYTF. The CDR3 coding sequence is TGCAGCGTTGGTCGTGGGGAAGGGTATGGCTACACCTTC.

This clone showed up just once. CDR3 region: CASSQDWGRGHREQFF. CDR3 nucleotides: TGTGCCAGCAGCCAAGATTGGGGGCGGGGGCACCGGGAACAGTTCTTC. The rearrangement joins TRBV3-1 (or the pseudogene TRBV3-2) to TRBJ2-1; D may be TRBD2 (7 bases). This CDR3 is 16 amino acids long. The V end lost 0 bases, the J end lost 13 bases, and 22 bases lay between the germline ends. The germline V gene has CDR1 LGHDT and CDR2 YNNKEL (reference sequence).

This sequence joins TRBV5-4 and TRBJ1-2; D is ambiguous. CDR3 length: 13 residues. Trimming shortened V by 3 bases and J by 4 bases, and 10 bases separated the two germline ends. Germline V CDR1 and CDR2: SGHNT, YYREEE (reference sequence). CDR3 DNA sequence: TGTGCCAGCAGCTCCGACGGAGTCTATGGCTACACCTTC. This encodes CASSSDGVYGYTF.

The chain is built from TRBV27 and TRBJ1-1; no definite D call. The germline CDR1 and CDR2 sequences are MNHEY and SMNVEV (reference sequence). The CDR3 is made up of 13 amino acids. With 3 bases removed from V and 1 base from J, the gap between germline ends came to 6 bases. CDR3 amino acids: CASSFGENTEAFF. As DNA, the CDR3 is TGTGCCAGCAGTTTTGGGGAGAACACTGAAGCTTTCTTT.

In this sample, this clone turned up a few times. V gene TRBV7-9 combines with J gene TRBJ2-2; D unclear. This CDR3 is 14 amino acids long. V was pared by 5 bases and J by 2 bases, with 9 bases between. Germline V gene lookup returns CDR1 SEHNR and CDR2 FQNEAQ (reference sequence). The CDR3, as DNA: TGTGCCAGCAGCCAGGATCTTAACACCGGGGAGCTGTTTTTT. It yields the protein CASSQDLNTGELFF.

J is TRBJ2-1 and V is TRBV9, with a possible D match to TRBD2 (5 bases). Germline V gives CDR1 SGDLS, CDR2 YYNGEE. The CDR3 is 15 residues long. Trimming stripped 1 base from V and 0 bases from J, with 8 bases between. The DNA of the CDR3 is TGTGCCAGCAGCGTAACGGGGAGCTCCTACAATGAGCAGTTCTTC. Residues: CASSVTGSSYNEQFF.

The chain has TRBV18 and TRBJ1-1; D may be TRBD1 (5 bases). This CDR3 comprises 15 residues. The V gene's germline CDR1 is KGHSH and CDR2 LQKENI. Trimming removed 4 bases at V and 4 bases at J, with 16 bases between. CDR3 sequence reads: CASSRIRTGGTEAFF. The DNA of the CDR3 is TGTGCCAGCTCACGAATTCGCACGGGGGGCACTGAAGCTTTCTTT.

The chain links TRBV27 to TRBJ1-5, with D possibly matching TRBD1 (6 bases). V lost 5 bases and J 6 bases, leaving 14 bases between the germline ends. The CDR3 consists of 14 residues. From germline, CDR1 is MNHEY and CDR2 SMNVEV (reference sequence). CDR3 protein: CASSAAQGSQPQHF. CDR3 in DNA: TGTGCCAGCAGTGCCGCCCAGGGGAGTCAGCCCCAGCATTTT.